The clone carrying this T cell receptor beta chain has only one observation. The sample comes from a study of blood T cell repertoires in COVID-19. The CDR3 has 16 amino acids. Germline lookup yields CDR1 MGHRA and CDR2 YSYEKL. Trimming pared 0 bases from V and 7 bases from J, leaving 16 bases between. Data came from immunoSEQ multiplex PCR; TCRdb stores just in-frame clones and leaves some out. The profile shows approximately 70,000 clones, 76% of them singletons. The source material was peripheral blood. This chain joins TRBV4-1 and TRBJ2-1; possibly TRBD1 for D (7 bases). The source of this sequence is a man in his 60s with COVID-19, enrolled during active disease. In DNA, the CDR3 is TGCGCCAGCAGCCAAGATAGGGCGGCAGGGGGGAATGAGCAGTTCTTC. Amino acids: CASSQDRAAGGNEQFF.